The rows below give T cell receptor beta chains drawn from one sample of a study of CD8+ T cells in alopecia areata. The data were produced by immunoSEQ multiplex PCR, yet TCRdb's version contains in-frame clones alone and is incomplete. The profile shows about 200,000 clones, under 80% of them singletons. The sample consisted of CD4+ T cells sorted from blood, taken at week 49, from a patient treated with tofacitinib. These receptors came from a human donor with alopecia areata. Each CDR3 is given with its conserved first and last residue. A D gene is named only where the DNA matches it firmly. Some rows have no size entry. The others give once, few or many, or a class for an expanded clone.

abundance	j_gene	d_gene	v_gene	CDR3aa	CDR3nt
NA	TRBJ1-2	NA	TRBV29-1	CSVTLRLGGYTF	TGCAGCGTAACCCTCCGATTGGGGGGCTACACCTTC
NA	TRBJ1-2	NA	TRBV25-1	CASREGGGNYGYTF	TGTGCCAGCCGGGAGGGGGGCGGTAACTATGGCTACACCTTC
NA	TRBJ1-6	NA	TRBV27	CASSQIPDSPLHF	TGTGCCAGCAGCCAAATCCCAGACTCACCCCTCCACTTT
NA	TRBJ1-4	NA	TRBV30	CASGTPGGGEKLFF	TGTGCCTCCGGGACCCCAGGCGGCGGGGAAAAACTGTTTTTT
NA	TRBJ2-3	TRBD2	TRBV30	CAWSVALAGGKDTQYF	TGTGCCTGGAGTGTCGCTTTAGCGGGGGGGAAGGATACGCAGTATTTT
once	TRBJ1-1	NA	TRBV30	CAWLVKTEAFF	TGTGCCTGGTTAGTGAAGACTGAAGCTTTCTTT
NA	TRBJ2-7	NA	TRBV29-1	CSVSGLSYEQYF	TGCAGCGTTTCAGGGTTAAGCTACGAGCAGTACTTC
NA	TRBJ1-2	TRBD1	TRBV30	CAWNSIRGGASNYGYTF	TGTGCCTGGAATTCAATACGAGGGGGCGCGTCGAACTATGGCTACACCTTC
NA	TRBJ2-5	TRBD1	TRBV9	CASSFTQGAGETQYF	TGTGCCAGCAGCTTCACGCAGGGGGCAGGGGAGACCCAGTACTTC
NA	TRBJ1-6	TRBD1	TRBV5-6	CASSGDRGRRAPLHF	TGTGCCAGCAGCGGGGACAGGGGGCGGAGAGCACCCCTCCACTTT
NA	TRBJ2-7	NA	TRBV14	CASSRRGGLPHEQYF	TGTGCCAGCAGCCGGCGGGGCGGCTTGCCCCACGAGCAGTACTTC
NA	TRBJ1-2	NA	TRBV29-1	CSVEGCIYGYTF	TGCAGCGTTGAAGGCTGCATCTATGGCTACACCTTC
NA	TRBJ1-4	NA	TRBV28	CASSPPRARGTGEKLFF	TGTGCCAGCAGTCCCCCCCGGGCCAGGGGCACAGGTGAAAAACTGTTTTTT
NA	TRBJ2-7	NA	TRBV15	CATSRDRQRGYEQYF	TGTGCCACCAGCAGAGATCGTCAGAGAGGCTACGAGCAGTACTTC
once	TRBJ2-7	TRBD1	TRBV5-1	CASSLAPGTGNYEQYF	TGCGCCAGCAGCTTGGCCCCCGGGACAGGAAACTACGAGCAGTACTTC
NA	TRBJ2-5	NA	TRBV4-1	CARTGEGETQYF	TGCGCCAGGACAGGGGAGGGAGAGACCCAGTACTTC
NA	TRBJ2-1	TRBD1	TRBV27	CASSLRGTGANEQFF	TGTGCCAGCAGTTTACGGGGGACAGGGGCGAATGAGCAGTTCTTC
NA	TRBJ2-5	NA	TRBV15	CATSRERAGGWQETQYF	TGTGCCACCAGCAGAGAAAGAGCAGGGGGGTGGCAAGAGACCCAGTACTTC
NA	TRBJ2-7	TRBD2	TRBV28	CASSKTGTSYEQYF	TGTGCCAGCAGCAAAACCGGGACTAGCTACGAGCAGTACTTC
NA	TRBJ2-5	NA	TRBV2	CASHRVVQETQYF	TGTGCCAGCCATCGGGTCGTCCAAGAGACCCAGTACTTC
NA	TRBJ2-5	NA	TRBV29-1	CSVEPGPARETQYF	TGCAGCGTTGAGCCGGGACCGGCAAGGGAGACCCAGTACTTC
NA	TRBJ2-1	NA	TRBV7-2	CASSSQKNEQFF	TGTGCCAGCAGCTCGCAGAAAAATGAGCAGTTCTTC
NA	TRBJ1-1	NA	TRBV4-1	CASSLSGADTEAFF	TGCGCCAGCAGCCTAAGCGGGGCGGACACTGAAGCTTTCTTT
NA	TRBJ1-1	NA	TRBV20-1	CSASLADEAFF	TGCAGTGCTAGTCTGGCAGATGAAGCTTTCTTT
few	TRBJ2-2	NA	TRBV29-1	CSVGGNTNTGELFF	TGCAGCGTTGGAGGGAATACGAACACCGGGGAGCTGTTTTTT
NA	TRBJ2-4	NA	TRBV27	CASSGPFEDKNIQYF	TGTGCCAGCAGTGGCCCGTTCGAGGACAAAAACATTCAGTACTTC
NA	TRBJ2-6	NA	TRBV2	CASSNTRRGYSGANVLTF	TGTGCCAGCAGTAACACTCGGAGAGGGTACTCTGGGGCCAACGTCCTGACTTTC
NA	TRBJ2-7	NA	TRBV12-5	CASSLARDEQYF	TGTGCTAGTTCGCTGGCTCGCGACGAGCAGTACTTC
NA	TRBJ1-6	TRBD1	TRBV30	CAWIPGGSYNSPLHF	TGTGCCTGGATCCCAGGGGGCTCCTATAATTCACCCCTCCACTTT
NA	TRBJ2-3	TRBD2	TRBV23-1	CASSQPGGSDTQYF	TGCGCCAGCAGTCAGCCGGGGGGGTCAGATACGCAGTATTTT
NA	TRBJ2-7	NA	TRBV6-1	CASSEALGQYEQYF	TGTGCCAGCAGTGAAGCGCTGGGGCAGTACGAGCAGTACTTC
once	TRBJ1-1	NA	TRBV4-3	CASSQVAANTEAFF	TGCGCCAGCAGCCAAGTTGCGGCGAACACTGAAGCTTTCTTT
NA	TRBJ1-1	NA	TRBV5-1	CASSLGDRPPWLRTEAFF	TGCGCCAGCAGCTTAGGAGACAGGCCTCCGTGGCTTAGGACTGAAGCTTTCTTT
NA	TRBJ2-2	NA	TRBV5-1	CASSPLLGSNTGELFF	TGCGCCAGCAGCCCCCTACTCGGATCTAACACCGGGGAGCTGTTTTTT
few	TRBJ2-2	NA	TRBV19	CASSMGSFPTGELFF	TGTGCCAGTAGTATGGGATCTTTCCCCACCGGGGAGCTGTTTTTT
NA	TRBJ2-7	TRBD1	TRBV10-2	CASRTGGGYHEQYF	TGCGCCAGCAGGACAGGGGGCGGGTATCACGAGCAGTACTTC
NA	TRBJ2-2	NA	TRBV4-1	CASSPNSEVVTGELFF	TGCGCCAGCAGCCCCAATAGCGAGGTAGTCACCGGGGAGCTGTTTTTT